This T cell receptor (beta chain) was identified in a study of T cell responses to AZD1222 COVID-19 vaccine. Notes on the study in general: The peak T cell response came first, and repertoires were sampled only after it. Spike-specific TCR breadth and depth went up after people got two AZD1222 doses. White British ancestry dominated among donors, who included more females, and clonal diversity was possibly underestimated.

The sample holds a few counts of this clone. Its target is unknown. The sample has other DNA sequences that encode this CDR3 too. Deletions cut 7 bases from V and 4 bases from J, with 11 bases between. Germline CDR1 SNHLY, CDR2 FYNNEI. This CDR3 region has 13 residues. The table came from immunoSEQ multiplex PCR; TCRdb's copy has only in-frame clones and leaves some out. Among 150,000 or so clones, about 92% were seen once, and the ten largest hold about 2.5%. The sequencing here drew on peripheral blood, taken on day 0 of AZD1222 vaccination. The receptor was derived from an adult in good health. The chain has TRBV2 and TRBJ1-5; D possibly corresponds to TRBD1 (6 bases). The DNA of the CDR3 is TGTGCCAGCACGACAGGCGGGAATCAGCCCCAGCATTTT. Encoded protein: CASTTGGNQPQHF.